The subject of this entry is one T cell receptor beta chain. Its matching antigen is unknown. This entry is derived from a study of metastatic and nonmetastatic thyroid tumors. Study as a whole: Comparison of repertoires was carried out across blood and tumor or nodule tissue from malignant and benign thyroid patients.

Original analysis: It was from CDR3 differences across clinicopathological groups that a distant-metastasis classifier for papillary thyroid cancer was built. TCRdb reprocessed the PCR reads using MiXCR. The V and J calls follow TCRdb's processing rather than the paper's. Of 35,000 to 45,000 clones listed, around 21% are singletons. Study-wide points: Malignant thyroid tumors reportedly had TCR beta diversity that was significantly higher than in benign nodules, in blood and tumor.

Thyroid surgery was preceded by no treatment in any patient. This TCR was recovered from a female donor with papillary thyroid cancer or a benign thyroid nodule (not recorded which). Some clones in this sample may be carry-over from other donors' samples. The specimen was blood.

This CDR3 is CSARGLPGGSSYNEQFF. For the CDR3, the DNA is TGCAGTGCTAGAGGTTTGCCGGGGGGAAGCTCCTACAATGAGCAGTTCTTC. The chain employs TRBV20-1 and TRBJ2-1, with 7 bases matching TRBD2. The germline V gene encodes CDR1 DFQATT and CDR2 SNEGSKA (reference sequence). This CDR3 comprises 17 residues. V trimming: 1 base; J trimming: 0 bases; junction bases outside the gene matches: 9.